This T cell receptor (beta chain) appears in the sequencing data of a study of blood T cell repertoires in COVID-19. The wider study: COVID-19 samples, acute and convalescent, were from the United States, Italy and Spain. T cells, B-cell-depleted T cells, or PBMCs provided the cDNA or gDNA that served as material.

V was pared by 0 bases and J by 7 bases, with 19 bases between. CDR1 and CDR2 from the germline V gene are LGHNA and YNFKEQ. The CDR3 has 17 amino acids. As originally analysed: Amplification with reference gene primers provided the estimates of nucleated cell counts. Generated by immunoSEQ multiplex PCR, the TCRdb table keeps only in-frame clones and is missing some. V, J and clone size are taken as reported in that table, and D and trimming were inferred from the DNA itself. Among around 140,000 clones listed, 86% were seen once. V gene TRBV4-2 combines with J gene TRBJ2-1; the D gene is possibly TRBD1 (5 bases). The sequenced sample consisted of peripheral blood. The clonotype was recovered from a woman aged 55-69 years with acute or convalescent COVID-19. CDR3: CASSQDHGAVYGNEQFF. The CDR3 DNA is TGTGCCAGCAGCCAAGATCATGGGGCGGTATACGGAAATGAGCAGTTCTTC.